This TCR beta chain was observed in a study of Graves' ophthalmopathy and Graves' hyperthyroidism. The germline V gene encodes CDR1 WSHSY and CDR2 SAAADI. The CDR3 consists of 12 residues. V shed 8 bases and J shed 7 bases, with 14 bases lying between them. Study-wide points: Cross-validated, the 13-signature model showed 87.88%/81.08% sensitivity/specificity, and 80%/75% in the test set.

CDR3 regions of TCR beta were amplified from RNA transcripts. First-round RT-PCR with HTBI primers preceded a second-round multiplex PCR. TCRdb called the multiplex PCR reads again in MiXCR, with one record for every CDR3 protein. In the table there are roughly 400,000 distinct CDR3 sequences, 15% to 20% of which are singletons. In this sample, this clonotype turned up many times. Its specificity is unknown. This clonotype was obtained from an adult woman with stable Graves' hyperthyroidism. V gene TRBV10-2 combines with J gene TRBJ1-2; a possible D gene is TRBD1 (5 bases). Sequenced input: peripheral blood. In DNA form, the CDR3 reads TGCGCCAGCGTGGCAGGGATGAGTGGCTACACCTTC. It codes for CASVAGMSGYTF.